The rows below give T cell receptor beta chains drawn from one sample of a study of blood T cell repertoires in COVID-19. TCRdb's table, derived via immunoSEQ multiplex PCR, lists solely in-frame clones and lacks some. Of about 53,000 clones in the sample, roughly 77% were seen once. The sequencing input was peripheral blood. These receptors came from a man in his 70s with active or convalescent COVID-19. The CDR3 runs from the conserved cysteine through the conserved F or W. D genes are given only for firm matches. Only some rows state a clone size, as once, few, many or a class for expanded clones.

many	TRBV9	TRBJ2-5	.	TGTGCCAGCAGCGTAGCAGGAGGGACAGAGACCCAGTACTTC	CASSVAGGTETQYF
.	TRBV9	TRBJ2-3	TRBD2	TGTGCCAGCAGCCCCCGGGGGGGAAGCACAGATACGCAGTATTTT	CASSPRGGSTDTQYF
.	TRBV14	TRBJ2-1	.	TGTGCCAGCAGCCCCTCGGTGCGGCTCTCCTACAATGAGCAGTTCTTC	CASSPSVRLSYNEQFF
once	TRBV7-2	TRBJ1-2	TRBD1	TGTGCCAGCAGCTCAGCGGGACAGGGGAACTATGGCTACACCTTC	CASSSAGQGNYGYTF
.	TRBV29-1	TRBJ2-4	TRBD2	TGCAGCGTTGTTTTAGCGGGCAGGAGTGACATTCAGTACTTC	CSVVLAGRSDIQYF
.	TRBV5-1	TRBJ2-3	TRBD2	TGCGCCAGCAGCCCGGGACTAGCGGGAGAAGGGGATACGCAGTATTTT	CASSPGLAGEGDTQYF
.	TRBV9	TRBJ1-1	.	TGTGCCAGCAGCCCTCAGTACACTGAAGCTTTCTTT	CASSPQYTEAFF
.	TRBV6-2/TRBV6-3	TRBJ1-1	.	TGTGCCAGCAGTTACGTCATGAACACTGAAGCTTTCTTT	CASSYVMNTEAFF
.	TRBV6-4	TRBJ1-5	.	TGTGCCAGCAGTCCGGACAGAAATCAGCCCCAGCATTTT	CASSPDRNQPQHF
.	TRBV15	TRBJ1-6	.	TGTGCCACCAGCAAAGCCGGGACTGGGAATTCACCCCTCCACTTT	CATSKAGTGNSPLHF
once	TRBV7-3	TRBJ1-1	.	TGTGCCAGCAGCTTAACGCGACAGAAGAACACTGAAGCTTTCTTT	CASSLTRQKNTEAFF
few	TRBV7-9	TRBJ2-5	.	TGTGCCAGCAGCAGGTCTAGCGTTGGAGAGACCCAGTACTTC	CASSRSSVGETQYF
.	TRBV4-3	TRBJ2-3	TRBD1	TGCGCCAGCAGCCCAGATAAGGCAGGGGGCTTCGCAGATACGCAGTATTTT	CASSPDKAGGFADTQYF
.	TRBV18	TRBJ1-1	.	TGTGCCAGCTCACCACTTGAGATTGAAGCTTTCTTT	CASSPLEIEAFF
.	TRBV5-1	TRBJ2-5	TRBD2	TGCGCCAGCAGCTTGGTAGCGGGGGCAGGGGAGACCCAGTACTTC	CASSLVAGAGETQYF
.	TRBV19	TRBJ1-5	.	TGTGCCAGTAGTATTACGGGAGAATATAGCAATCAGCCCCAGCATTTT	CASSITGEYSNQPQHF
.	TRBV12-5	TRBJ2-3	TRBD2	TGTGCTAGTGCCCCTCCCCTAGCGGGGGGCCCTGGGAATACGCAGTATTTT	CASAPPLAGGPGNTQYF
.	TRBV7-9	TRBJ2-3	TRBD1	TGTGCCAGCAGCTTAAACAGGGGAAATACGCAGTATTTT	CASSLNRGNTQYF
.	TRBV6-4	TRBJ2-3	TRBD2	TGTGCCAGCATTACACCGGGGACTAGCGGGGGGCCCCGCACAGATACGCAGTATTTT	CASITPGTSGGPRTDTQYF
.	TRBV19	TRBJ1-5	TRBD1	TGTGCCAGTAGTAGACAGGGGAGCAATCAGCCCCAGCATTTT	CASSRQGSNQPQHF
.	TRBV18	TRBJ1-1	TRBD1	TGTGCCAGCTCACCATACGACAGGGCGCGTGAAGCTTTCTTT	CASSPYDRAREAFF
.	TRBV24-1	TRBJ2-1	TRBD2	TGTGCCACCAGTGACCCCGGGACTAGCGGGAGTTATGAGCAGTTCTTC	CATSDPGTSGSYEQFF
few	TRBV18	TRBJ1-1	.	TGTGCCAGCTCACCGTCTGTTCTTAGCTCTTATAACACTGAAGCTTTCTTT	CASSPSVLSSYNTEAFF
.	TRBV5-6	TRBJ2-1	TRBD2	TGTGCCAGCAGAAGGGCGGGGGGGAATGAGCAGTTCTTC	CASRRAGGNEQFF
.	TRBV7-9	TRBJ1-4	TRBD1	TGTGCCAGCAGCTCGGGACAGGGGTATGAAAAACTGTTTTTT	CASSSGQGYEKLFF
.	TRBV10-3	TRBJ1-6	.	TGTGCCATCAGTGCTGGAGGGCCCGAGTCACCCCTCCACTTT	CAISAGGPESPLHF
.	TRBV6-6	TRBJ2-7	.	TGTGCCAGCAGTTACTCAGGGGAGGACTCCGAGCAGTACTTC	CASSYSGEDSEQYF
.	TRBV7-8	TRBJ2-1	.	TGTGCCAGCAGCCCCAGACCCACAGTATCCGAGCAGTTCTTC	CASSPRPTVSEQFF
.	TRBV11-3	TRBJ2-2	TRBD2	TGTGCCAGCAGCCCAGTCCTAGCGGGAGAACAGGAGCTGTTTTTT	CASSPVLAGEQELFF
.	TRBV30	TRBJ2-5	TRBD2	TGTGCCTGGAGGACTAGCGGGAGGGACTGGAGAGAGACCCAGTACTTC	CAWRTSGRDWRETQYF
.	TRBV30	TRBJ2-1	TRBD2	TGTGCCTGGAGTGGGGGACTAGCGGTTTACAATGAGCAGTTCTTC	CAWSGGLAVYNEQFF
many	TRBV19	TRBJ2-7	TRBD1	TGTGCCAGTAGTACCGGGACAGCAACCTACGAGCAGTACTTC	CASSTGTATYEQYF
few	TRBV5-1	TRBJ2-1	TRBD2	TGCGCCAGCAGCTGGGGACTAGCGGGGGATAACAATGAGCAGTTCTTC	CASSWGLAGDNNEQFF
.	TRBV29-1	TRBJ2-2	.	TGCAGCGCCACGTGGAGGGCCGGGGAGCTGTTTTTT	CSATWRAGELFF
.	TRBV3-1/TRBV3-2	TRBJ2-7	TRBD1	TGTGCCAGCAGCCAGCTCGGACAGGGGGCTTTGGTCTACGAGCAGTACTTC	CASSQLGQGALVYEQYF
.	TRBV5-1	TRBJ2-7	TRBD1	TGCGCCAGCAGCCTGACAGGGGGGGTGGACTACGAGCAGTACTTC	CASSLTGGVDYEQYF
.	TRBV11-3	TRBJ1-1	.	TGTGCCAGCAGCTTGGGGCAGGAAGCTTTCTTT	CASSLGQEAFF
.	TRBV5-1	TRBJ2-3	TRBD1	TGCGCCAGCCGAACAGGGGACGTAGATACGCAGTATTTT	CASRTGDVDTQYF
once	TRBV4-1	TRBJ1-5	TRBD1	TGCGCCAGCAGCCGATTACAGGGGGCCGGGAATCAGCCCCAGCATTTT	CASSRLQGAGNQPQHF
.	TRBV5-1	TRBJ1-1	TRBD1	TGCGCCAGCAGCTTAAGTCAGGGGGACACTGAAGCTTTCTTT	CASSLSQGDTEAFF
.	TRBV18	TRBJ1-4	TRBD1	TGTGCCAGCTCACCCCAGGGGGCGGGTCCGGATGAAAAACTGTTTTTT	CASSPQGAGPDEKLFF
.	TRBV5-1	TRBJ1-1	TRBD1	TGCGCCAGCAGCTTAGGGACAGGGGTTGGGACTGAAGCTTTCTTT	CASSLGTGVGTEAFF
many	TRBV7-9	TRBJ2-7	.	TGTGCCAGCAGCTTATTGACTTTTACTAGCTCCTACGAGCAGTACTTC	CASSLLTFTSSYEQYF
once	TRBV6-8	TRBJ2-1	TRBD2	TGTGCCAGCAGTCGCGGGAGGGCAATTCGACTCTCCTACAATGAGCAGTTCTTC	CASSRGRAIRLSYNEQFF
.	TRBV6-5	TRBJ1-3	.	TGTGCCAGCAGGCGGGGACGGTCTGGAAACACCATATATTTT	CASRRGRSGNTIYF
.	TRBV5-1	TRBJ1-1	.	TGCGCCAGCAGCTGGAGACAGGAGGCTGAAGCTTTCTTT	CASSWRQEAEAFF
once	TRBV4-2	TRBJ2-6	TRBD2	TGTGCCAGCAGCCGGACTAGCGGGGGCCCATCTGGGGCCAACGTCCTGACTTTC	CASSRTSGGPSGANVLTF
few	TRBV21-1	TRBJ1-3	.	TGTGCCAGCAGCAAAGCGGGGGACAGGGCGTCTGGAAACACCATATATTTT	CASSKAGDRASGNTIYF
once	TRBV12-5	TRBJ2-5	.	TGTGCTAGTGGTCTGACAGGTTTCCAAGAGACCCAGTACTTC	CASGLTGFQETQYF
.	TRBV27	TRBJ1-2	.	TGTGCCAGCAGTTCGTGGGGGGGGGTTAGCTATGGCTACACCTTC	CASSSWGGVSYGYTF
.	TRBV27	TRBJ1-1	.	TGTGCCAGCAGCCTCGGTGGGAGGGGAAGAATGAACACTGAAGCTTTCTTT	CASSLGGRGRMNTEAFF
.	TRBV6-2/TRBV6-3	TRBJ1-2	TRBD1	TGTGCCAGCAGTGACCAGGGACAGGGCGGCTATGGCTACACCTTC	CASSDQGQGGYGYTF
.	TRBV11-2	TRBJ1-2	.	TGTGCCAGCAGCTCCCCGCCGGACTATGGCTACACCTTC	CASSSPPDYGYTF
.	TRBV6-1	TRBJ1-2	.	TGTGCCAGCAGTGAAGGGGCAGCGGTGATCTATGGCTACACCTTC	CASSEGAAVIYGYTF
.	TRBV21-1	TRBJ2-7	.	TGTGCCAGCACTTTGATCCGGGTCCCACAGTACTTC	CASTLIRVPQYF